This T cell receptor beta chain appears in the sequencing data of a study of T cell repertoires in cytomegalovirus infection. Across the study: Both a matching HLA type and CMV infection were indicated by public TCR beta signatures.

TCRdb called the reads again in MiXCR, with one record for every CDR3 protein. Of over 450,000 distinct CDR3 sequences listed, roughly 12% are singletons. Germline lookup yields CDR1 SNHLY and CDR2 FYNNEI. With 2 bases removed from V and 3 bases from J, the gap between germline ends came to 6 bases. The CDR3 is 13 residues long. This clonotype was seen a few times. The antigen remains undetermined. General study findings and limits: Dominant in the ex vivo response were TCR beta clonotypes restricted by HLA-C and specific for CMV.

The sequencing sample was made of PBMCs. The TCR was taken from a human donor in good health (CMV status not recorded). Some clones in this sample may be carry-over from other donors' samples. This chain connects TRBV2 to TRBJ2-3; unclear D gene. The CDR3 DNA sequence: TGTGCCAGCAGTGAACAGGAGACAGATACGCAGTATTTT. Its protein product is CASSEQETDTQYF.